This T cell receptor beta chain derives from a study of PD-1 blockade in classical Hodgkin lymphoma. Study overall: Intravenous delivery of nivolumab at 3 mg/kg to patients occurred every 2 weeks.

Every patient experienced relapse after autologous stem cell transplantation, and brentuximab vedotin exposure varied. Profiling relied on immunoSEQ multiplex PCR, and the TCRdb table lists in-frame clones only, not all of them. The repertoire has approximately 57,000 clones, more than 85% of them found once; the top ten carry less than 11%. Germline values: CDR1 SGHVS, CDR2 FNYEAQ. This CDR3 comprises 13 residues. J lost 3 bases, V lost 4 bases, and 1 base had no gene match. The source material was peripheral blood mononuclear cells (PBMCs), sampled before the second cycle of nivolumab. The gene calls are TRBV7-6 and TRBJ1-1, with 8 bases aligning to TRBD1. The receptor's source is a human donor with classical Hodgkin lymphoma. CDR3 in DNA: TGTGCCAGCAGCTCGGACAGGGACACTGAAGCTTTCTTT. Its translation is CASSSDRDTEAFF.